This T cell receptor beta chain came from a study of identical twins. Only healthy Caucasians were enrolled as donors. TCRdb reanalysed the 5' RACE reads using MiXCR and keeps one entry per CDR3 protein. Of about 730,000 distinct CDR3 sequences in the sample, around 20% were seen once. Germline values: CDR1 KGHDR, CDR2 SFDVKD. The germline V and J ends were trimmed by 1 base and 2 bases, with 1 base remaining between them. The CDR3 consists of 13 residues. A further study also used this sample, focusing on T cells expressing NK-cell markers. That paper adds: TCR beta repertoires came from sorted CD3+CD56+NKG2C+, CD3+CD56+NKG2C- and CD3+CD56-NKG2C+ T cells.

This TCR was sampled from a young woman in good health. The V gene is TRBV24-1, the J gene TRBJ2-2; D is uncertain. The sequenced sample was PBMCs. CDR3 amino acids: CATSDFNTGELFF. The CDR3 DNA is TGTGCCACCAGTGATTTTAACACCGGGGAGCTGTTTTTT.